One sample yielded the 16 T cell receptor beta chains listed below, sequenced in a study of T-cell reconstitution after alpha-beta-depleted transplantation in children. TCRbeta library preparation incorporated unique molecular identifiers. TCRdb itself ran the PCR reads through MiXCR, one entry per CDR3 protein. Of fewer than 35,000 distinct CDR3 sequences in the sample, about 6.3% were seen once. The starting material was PBMCs, mostly from graft donor cells, obtained 180 days after TCRalphabeta/CD19-depleted stem cell transplant. The source of these receptors is a male patient younger than 18 who had a stem cell transplant for acute myeloid leukemia, so the T cells may come from the graft donor.

The V and J genes are TRBV6-2 or TRBV6-3 and TRBJ2-3, with 8 bases aligning to TRBD2. Germline CDR1 reads MNHEY; CDR2 reads SVGEGT. V lost 4 bases to trimming and J lost 0 bases; unmatched junction nucleotides: 3. The CDR3 is made up of 15 amino acids. The CDR3 sequence is CASSFSGTSTDTQYF. CDR3 sequence (DNA): TGTGCCAGCAGTTTTAGCGGGACTAGCACAGATACGCAGTATTTT.

This clonotype is judged medium-sized (0.01 to 0.1%). The gene calls are TRBV7-6 and TRBJ2-7, with 9 bases matching TRBD2. The J segment lost 3 bases and the V segment lost 1 base, leaving 7 bases of the junction unmatched. There are 16 residues in the CDR3. Germline V lookup: CDR1 SGHVS, CDR2 FNYEAQ. CDR3 region: CASSLVGLAGVYEQYF. The CDR3 DNA is TGTGCCAGCAGCTTAGTGGGACTAGCTGGGGTCTACGAGCAGTACTTC.

This clonotype occurred many times. The rearrangement joins TRBV9 to TRBJ2-2; maybe TRBD2 (5 bases). Trimming took off 0 bases at V and 0 bases at J, with 9 bases between the two ends. Germline lookup yields CDR1 SGDLS and CDR2 YYNGEE. The CDR3 extends over 16 amino acids. The CDR3 protein is CASSVALTTNTGELFF. The CDR3 DNA follows: TGTGCCAGCAGCGTAGCTCTGACTACGAACACCGGGGAGCTGTTTTTT. Based on the CDR3 plus reference TRBV9 and TRBJ2-2, the full variable domain is DSGVTQTPKHLITATGQRVTLRCSPRSGDLSVYWYQQSLDQGLQFLIQYYNGEERAKGNILERFSAQQFPDLHSELNLSSLELGDSALYFCASSVALTTNTGELFFGEGSRLTVL.

This clonotype was recorded many times. V usage is TRBV1 and J usage is TRBJ1-1. TRBV1 is a pseudogene segment. The CDR3 contains 14 residues. The CDR3 region has the DNA TGCACCAGCAGCCAAGTACAAGGTAGGACTGAAGCTTTCTTT. This codes for CTSSQVQGRTEAFF.

Ten or more counts support this clonotype. The rearrangement links TRBV7-2 to TRBJ2-1; D is perhaps TRBD1 (5 bases). The V gene lost 5 bases and the J gene lost 6 bases, with 20 bases spanning the gap. The CDR3 sequence is 16 residues long. Germline V gene lookup returns CDR1 SGHTA and CDR2 FQGNSA. The CDR3 DNA follows: TGTGCCAGCAGCCCCCGTAGGGGCGAACGATTCAATGAGCAGTTCTTC. Amino acid sequence: CASSPRRGERFNEQFF.

This clonotype was seen ten or more times. J is TRBJ1-2 and V is TRBV28; TRBD1 matches at 7 bases. J was trimmed by 7 bases and V by 2 bases; bases with no gene match: 7. Germline CDR1 reads MDHEN; CDR2 reads SYDVKM. This CDR3 has 14 amino acids. The CDR3 nucleotides are TGTGCCAGCAGTTTAAGCCCAGGGGGGAGTGGCTACACCTTC. Amino acids: CASSLSPGGSGYTF.

This clonotype was counted many times. This chain connects TRBV7-2 to TRBJ2-1, with D possibly TRBD2 on 6 matching bases. Germline V gene data show CDR1 as SGHTA and CDR2 as FQGNSA. V gave up 7 bases and J gave up 0 bases, with 13 bases separating them. The CDR3 runs to 15 residues. Here the CDR3 reads CASTSGLYSYNEQFF. In nucleotides, the CDR3 is TGTGCCAGCACCTCTGGACTATACTCCTACAATGAGCAGTTCTTC. Using reference TRBV7-2 and TRBJ2-1 for the parts outside the CDR3, the full variable domain is GAGVSQSPSNKVTEKGKDVELRCDPISGHTALYWYRQSLGQGLEFLIYFQGNSAPDKSGLPSDRFSAERTGGSVSTLTIQRTQQEDSAVYLCASTSGLYSYNEQFFGPGTRLTVL.

The chain employs TRBV24-1 and TRBJ2-5, with 8 positions matching TRBD1. The CDR3 contains 13 residues. Unmatched junction bases numbered 5, after V lost 3 bases and J lost 9 bases. The germline V gene encodes CDR1 KGHDR and CDR2 SFDVKD. In DNA form, the CDR3 reads TGTGCCACCAGTGATCCCGGACAGGGTGCCCAGTACTTC. This translates into CATSDPGQGAQYF.

This clonotype has a count of ten or more. This chain uses TRBV11-2 with TRBJ1-1; no firm D call. V dropped 5 bases and J dropped 0 bases, with 10 bases sitting between them. The germline gives CDR1 SGHAT, CDR2 FQNNGV. The CDR3 sequence is 14 residues long. This chain's CDR3 is CASSPGRLNTEAFF. The CDR3 DNA follows: TGTGCCAGCAGCCCCGGACGGCTGAACACTGAAGCTTTCTTT.

This clonotype was observed many times. The CDR3 loop is CASRSRGGGSPNEKLFF. The CDR3 region has the DNA TGTGCCAGCAGGTCCAGGGGGGGTGGGTCACCGAATGAAAAACTGTTTTTT. This chain joins TRBV6-5 and TRBJ1-4, with 7 bases matching TRBD1. The CDR3 runs to 17 residues. Germline loops: CDR1 MNHEY, CDR2 SVGAGI. The J segment lost 5 bases and the V segment lost 6 bases, leaving 15 bases of the junction unmatched.

In this sample, this clonotype turned up many times. The genes are TRBV7-2 and TRBJ1-1; tentatively, D is TRBD1 (5 bases). Germline CDR1 is SGHTA and CDR2 is FQGNSA. Between the trimmed V and J ends, which lost 5 bases and 5 bases, there was a span of 15 bases. This CDR3 has 14 residues. Here the CDR3 DNA reads TGTGCCAGCAGCGACGTCGCGGGGGGGACTGAAGCTTTCTTT. The encoded protein is CASSDVAGGTEAFF.

This clonotype has ten or more counts. V usage is TRBV7-2 and J usage is TRBJ2-7; D is uncertain. V was clipped by 2 bases and J by 4 bases, with 12 bases between them. CDR1 and CDR2 (germline): SGHTA, FQGNSA. The CDR3 has 14 amino acids. CDR3 sequence (DNA): TGTGCCAGCAGCTTAAGAGGAATAAATTACGAGCAGTACTTC. Residues: CASSLRGINYEQYF. The variable domain in full, completed from reference TRBV7-2 and TRBJ2-7, reads GAGVSQSPSNKVTEKGKDVELRCDPISGHTALYWYRQSLGQGLEFLIYFQGNSAPDKSGLPSDRFSAERTGGSVSTLTIQRTQQEDSAVYLCASSLRGINYEQYFGPGTRLTVT.

This clonotype has at least ten counts. The chain is built from TRBV7-2 and TRBJ2-3; no firm D call. The CDR3 covers 16 residues. Germline V gene data show CDR1 as SGHTA and CDR2 as FQGNSA. Between the trimmed V and J ends, which lost 5 bases and 4 bases, there was a span of 19 bases. CDR3 protein: CASSMRLLQRADTQYF. The CDR3 region has the DNA TGTGCCAGCAGCATGAGACTCCTCCAAAGGGCAGATACGCAGTATTTT.

This clonotype came up many times. The chain employs TRBV5-1 and TRBJ2-3, with D maybe TRBD1 (5 bases). The CDR3 length is 15 residues. Trimming left V 4 bases short and J 3 bases short, with 15 bases between. CDR1 is SGHRS and CDR2 is YFSETQ in the germline V gene. CDR3 protein: CASSTGASGTDTQYF. The CDR3 nucleotides are TGCGCCAGCAGCACTGGGGCCTCAGGGACAGATACGCAGTATTTT.

This clonotype was found many times. This chain joins TRBV14 and TRBJ1-2, with D maybe TRBD1 (5 bases). The germline V gene encodes CDR1 SGHDN and CDR2 FVKESK. The V gene lost 3 bases and the J gene lost 3 bases, with 20 bases spanning the gap. The CDR3 runs 17 residues. The CDR3 DNA reads as TGTGCCAGCAGCCAGGGACTCCTCTCCCGCCTGGACTATGGCTACACCTTC. The encoded protein is CASSQGLLSRLDYGYTF.

The J gene is TRBJ1-2, the V gene TRBV2, with 11 bases fitting TRBD1. With 6 bases clipped from V and 8 bases from J, the junction kept 5 bases outside the gene matches. The length of the CDR3 is 13 residues. CDR1 SNHLY and CDR2 FYNNEI come from the germline V gene. CDR3 nucleotide sequence: TGTGCCAGCAGCGTGGACAGGGGGCGCGGCTACACCTTC. It codes for CASSVDRGRGYTF.